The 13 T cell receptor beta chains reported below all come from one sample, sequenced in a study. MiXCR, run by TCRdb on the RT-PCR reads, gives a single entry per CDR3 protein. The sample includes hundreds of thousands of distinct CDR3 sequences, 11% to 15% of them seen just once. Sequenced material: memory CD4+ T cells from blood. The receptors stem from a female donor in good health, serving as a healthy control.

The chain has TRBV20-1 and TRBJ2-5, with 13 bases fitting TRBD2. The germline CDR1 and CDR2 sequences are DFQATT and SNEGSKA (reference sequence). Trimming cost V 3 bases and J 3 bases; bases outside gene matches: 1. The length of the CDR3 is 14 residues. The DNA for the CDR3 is TGCAGTGCTAGCGGGACTAGCGGGGAAGAGACCCAGTACTTC. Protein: CSASGTSGEETQYF.

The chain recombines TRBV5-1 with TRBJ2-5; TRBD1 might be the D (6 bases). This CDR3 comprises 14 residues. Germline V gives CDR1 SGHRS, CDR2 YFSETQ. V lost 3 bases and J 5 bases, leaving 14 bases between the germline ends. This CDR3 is CASSSQGTSETQYF. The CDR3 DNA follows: TGCGCCAGCAGCTCACAGGGTACGTCGGAGACCCAGTACTTC.

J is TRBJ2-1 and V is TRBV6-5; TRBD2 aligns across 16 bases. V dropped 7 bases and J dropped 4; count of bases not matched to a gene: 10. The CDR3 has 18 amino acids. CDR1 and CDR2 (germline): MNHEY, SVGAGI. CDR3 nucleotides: TGTGCCAGCATCTCCCGGGGACTAGCGGGAGGGCTGTACAATGAGCAGTTCTTC. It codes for CASISRGLAGGLYNEQFF.

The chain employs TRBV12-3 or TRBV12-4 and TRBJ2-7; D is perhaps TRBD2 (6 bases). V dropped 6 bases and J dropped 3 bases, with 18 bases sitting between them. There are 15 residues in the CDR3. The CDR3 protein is CASRPRGSGNYEQYF. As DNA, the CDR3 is TGTGCCAGCAGGCCCCGTGGTAGCGGTAACTACGAGCAGTACTTC.

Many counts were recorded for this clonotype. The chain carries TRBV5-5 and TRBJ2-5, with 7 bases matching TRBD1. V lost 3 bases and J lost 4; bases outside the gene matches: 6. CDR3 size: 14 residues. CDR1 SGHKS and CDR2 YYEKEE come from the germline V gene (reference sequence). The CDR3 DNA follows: TGTGCCAGCAGCTCCCCTGACAGGGCAGAGACCCAGTACTTC. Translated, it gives CASSSPDRAETQYF.

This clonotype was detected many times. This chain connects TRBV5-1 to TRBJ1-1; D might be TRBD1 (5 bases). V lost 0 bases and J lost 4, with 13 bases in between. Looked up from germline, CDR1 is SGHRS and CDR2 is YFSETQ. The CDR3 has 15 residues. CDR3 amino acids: CASSLAGGGSTEAFF. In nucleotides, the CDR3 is TGCGCCAGCAGCTTGGCCGGTGGGGGGAGCACTGAAGCTTTCTTT.

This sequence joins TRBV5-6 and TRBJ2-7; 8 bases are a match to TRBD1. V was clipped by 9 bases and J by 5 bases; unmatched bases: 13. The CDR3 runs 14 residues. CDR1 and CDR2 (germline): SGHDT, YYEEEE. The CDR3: CATYIRGRFHEQYF. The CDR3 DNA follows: TGTGCCACCTATATCAGGGGGCGCTTCCACGAGCAGTACTTC.

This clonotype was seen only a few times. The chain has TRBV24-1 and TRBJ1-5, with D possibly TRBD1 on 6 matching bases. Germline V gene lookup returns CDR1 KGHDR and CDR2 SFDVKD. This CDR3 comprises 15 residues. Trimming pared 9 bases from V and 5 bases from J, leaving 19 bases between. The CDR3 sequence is CATGGRAGDYQPQHF. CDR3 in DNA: TGTGCCACCGGAGGGCGGGCAGGGGACTATCAGCCCCAGCATTTT.

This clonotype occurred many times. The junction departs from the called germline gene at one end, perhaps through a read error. The CDR3 loop reads CASSLLGGTEAFF. The CDR3 coding sequence is TGCGCCAGCAGCTTGTTGGGAGGCACTGAAGCTTTCTTT. The chain carries TRBV12-3 or TRBV12-4 and TRBJ1-1; no reliable D call. This CDR3 spans 13 amino acids.

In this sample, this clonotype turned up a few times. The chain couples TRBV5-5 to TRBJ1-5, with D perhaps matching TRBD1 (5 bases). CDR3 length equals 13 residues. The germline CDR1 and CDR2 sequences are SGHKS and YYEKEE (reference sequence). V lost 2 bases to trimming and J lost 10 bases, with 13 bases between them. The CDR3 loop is CASSFGGIGPQHF. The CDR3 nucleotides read TGTGCCAGCAGCTTCGGGGGAATCGGACCCCAGCATTTT.

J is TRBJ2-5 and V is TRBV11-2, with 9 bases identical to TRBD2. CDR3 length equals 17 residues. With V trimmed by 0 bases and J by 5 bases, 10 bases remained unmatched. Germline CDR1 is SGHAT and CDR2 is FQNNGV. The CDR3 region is CASSLDIRAGGGETQYF. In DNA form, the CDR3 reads TGTGCCAGCAGCTTAGATATCCGAGCGGGAGGAGGGGAGACCCAGTACTTC.

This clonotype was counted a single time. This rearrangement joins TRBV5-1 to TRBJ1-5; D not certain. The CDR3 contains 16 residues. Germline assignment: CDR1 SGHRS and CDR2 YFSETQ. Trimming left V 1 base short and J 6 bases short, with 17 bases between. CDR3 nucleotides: TGCGCCAGCAGCTTGACCCCGGGCCCAGAGGGTCAGCCCCAGCATTTT. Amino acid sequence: CASSLTPGPEGQPQHF.

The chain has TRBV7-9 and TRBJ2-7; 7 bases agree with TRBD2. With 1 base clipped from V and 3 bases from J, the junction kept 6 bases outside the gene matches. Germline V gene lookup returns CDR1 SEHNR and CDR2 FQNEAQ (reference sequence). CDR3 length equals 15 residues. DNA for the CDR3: TGTGCCAGCAGCTTAGGTTCCGGGGGGTACTACGAGCAGTACTTC. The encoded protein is CASSLGSGGYYEQYF.